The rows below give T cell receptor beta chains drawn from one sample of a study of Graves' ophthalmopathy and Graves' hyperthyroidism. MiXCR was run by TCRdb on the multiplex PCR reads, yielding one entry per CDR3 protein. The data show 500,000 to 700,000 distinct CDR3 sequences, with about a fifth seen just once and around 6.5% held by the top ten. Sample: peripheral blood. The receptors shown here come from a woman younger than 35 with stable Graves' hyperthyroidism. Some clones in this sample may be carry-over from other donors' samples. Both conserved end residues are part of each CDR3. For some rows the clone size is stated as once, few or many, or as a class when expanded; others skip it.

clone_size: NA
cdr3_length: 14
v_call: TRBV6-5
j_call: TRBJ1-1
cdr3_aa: CASSYSQEGTEAFF

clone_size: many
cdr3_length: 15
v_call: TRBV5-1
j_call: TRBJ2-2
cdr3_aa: CASSLSASNTGELFF

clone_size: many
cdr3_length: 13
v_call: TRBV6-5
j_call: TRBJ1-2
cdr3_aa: CASSPQKSYGYTF

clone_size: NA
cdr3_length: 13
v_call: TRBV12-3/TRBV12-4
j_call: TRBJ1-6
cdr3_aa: CASSEATESPLHF

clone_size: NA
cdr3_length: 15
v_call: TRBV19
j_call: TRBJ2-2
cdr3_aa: CASSINRASPGELFF

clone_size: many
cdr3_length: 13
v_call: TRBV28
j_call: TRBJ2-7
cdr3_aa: CASTSGRTYEQYF

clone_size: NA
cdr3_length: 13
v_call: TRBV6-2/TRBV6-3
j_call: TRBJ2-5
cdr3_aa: CASRKVDLETQYF

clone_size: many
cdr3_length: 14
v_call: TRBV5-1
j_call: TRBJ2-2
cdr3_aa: CASCWDSNTGELFF

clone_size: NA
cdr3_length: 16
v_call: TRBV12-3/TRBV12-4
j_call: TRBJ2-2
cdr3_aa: CASSRRTGSGTGELFF

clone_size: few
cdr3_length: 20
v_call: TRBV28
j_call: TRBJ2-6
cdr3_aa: CASSFRPHFGTGEVANVLTF

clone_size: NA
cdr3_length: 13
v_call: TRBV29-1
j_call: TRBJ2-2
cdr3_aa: CSVDSKNTGELFF

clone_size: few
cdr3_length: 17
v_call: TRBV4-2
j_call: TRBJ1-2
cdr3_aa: CASSQEQDGVLYYGYTF

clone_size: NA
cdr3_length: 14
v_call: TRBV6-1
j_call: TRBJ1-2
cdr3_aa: CASSSNRGNYGYTF

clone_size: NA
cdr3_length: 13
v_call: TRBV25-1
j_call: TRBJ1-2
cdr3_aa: CASSDPRQGSYTF

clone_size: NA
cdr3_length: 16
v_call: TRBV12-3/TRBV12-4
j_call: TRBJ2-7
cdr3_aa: CASRTWVGGRSYEQYF

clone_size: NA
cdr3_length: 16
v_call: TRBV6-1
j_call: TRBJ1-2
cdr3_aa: CASSDVGQIGLSGFTF

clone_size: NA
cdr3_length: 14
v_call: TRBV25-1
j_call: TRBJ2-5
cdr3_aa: CASSEFGGTETQYF

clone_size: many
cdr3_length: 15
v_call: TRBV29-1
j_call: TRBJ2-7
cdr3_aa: CSVYDFGLAGIEQYF

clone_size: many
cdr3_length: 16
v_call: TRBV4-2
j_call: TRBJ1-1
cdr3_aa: CASSQGDRQMNTEAFF

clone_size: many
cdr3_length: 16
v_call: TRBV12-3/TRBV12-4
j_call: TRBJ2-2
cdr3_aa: CASSLVTSGKVGELFF

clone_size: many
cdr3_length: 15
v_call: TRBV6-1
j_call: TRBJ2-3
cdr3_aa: CASREQYWGTDTQYF

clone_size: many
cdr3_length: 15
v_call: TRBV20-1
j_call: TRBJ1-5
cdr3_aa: CSARTGHLSNQPQHF

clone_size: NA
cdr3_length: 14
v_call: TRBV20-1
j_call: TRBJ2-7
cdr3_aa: CSARVGRPSSEQYF

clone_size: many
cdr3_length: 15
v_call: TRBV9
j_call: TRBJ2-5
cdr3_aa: CASSVDRGGGETQYF

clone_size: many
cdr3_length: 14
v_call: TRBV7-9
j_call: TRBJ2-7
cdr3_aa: CASSPPGGPHEQYF

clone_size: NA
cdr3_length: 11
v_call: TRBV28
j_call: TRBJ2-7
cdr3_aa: CASSWGGLEYF

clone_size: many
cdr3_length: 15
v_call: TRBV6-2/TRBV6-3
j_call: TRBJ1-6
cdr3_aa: CASTWARMGNSPLHF

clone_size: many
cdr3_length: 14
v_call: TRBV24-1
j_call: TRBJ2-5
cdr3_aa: CATSDTGGAETQYF

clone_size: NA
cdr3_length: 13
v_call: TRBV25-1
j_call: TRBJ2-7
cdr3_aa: CASGSKDSYEQYF

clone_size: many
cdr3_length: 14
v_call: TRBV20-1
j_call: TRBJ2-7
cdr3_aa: CSARDPSSSYEQYF

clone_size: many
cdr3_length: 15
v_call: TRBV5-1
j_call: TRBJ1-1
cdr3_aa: CASSLYGTQNSEAFF

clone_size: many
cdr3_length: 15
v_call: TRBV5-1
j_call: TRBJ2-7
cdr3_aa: CASSPSGRVSYEQYF

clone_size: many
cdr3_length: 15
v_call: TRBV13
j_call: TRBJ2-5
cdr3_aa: CASSFSGRRGETQYF

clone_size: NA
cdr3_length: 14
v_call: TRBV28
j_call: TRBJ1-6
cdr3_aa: CASSWEGGNSPLHF

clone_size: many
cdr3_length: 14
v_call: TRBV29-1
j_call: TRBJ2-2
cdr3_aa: CSVRGAANTGELFF

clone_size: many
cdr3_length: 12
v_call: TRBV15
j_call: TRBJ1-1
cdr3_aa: CATVSANTEAFF

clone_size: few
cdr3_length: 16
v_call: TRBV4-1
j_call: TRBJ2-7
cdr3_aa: CASSPRRTENSYEQYF

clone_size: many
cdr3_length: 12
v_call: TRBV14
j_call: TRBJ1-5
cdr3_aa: CASSQGSGGQHF

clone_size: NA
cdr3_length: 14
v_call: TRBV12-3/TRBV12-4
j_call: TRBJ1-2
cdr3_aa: CASSLAGRHYGYTF

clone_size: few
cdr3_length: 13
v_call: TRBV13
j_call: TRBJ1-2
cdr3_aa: CASSLAASHGYTF

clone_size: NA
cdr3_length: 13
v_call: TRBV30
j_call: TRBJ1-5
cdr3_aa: CAWSTSEAQPQHF

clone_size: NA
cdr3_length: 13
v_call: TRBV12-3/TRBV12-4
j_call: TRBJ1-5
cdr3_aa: CASSAMGDQPQHF

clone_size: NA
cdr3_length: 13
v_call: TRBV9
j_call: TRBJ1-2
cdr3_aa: CASNAEGGAGYTF